The rows below give T cell receptor beta chains drawn from one sample of a study of blood T cell repertoires in COVID-19. Using immunoSEQ multiplex PCR, the repertoire was profiled, and TCRdb retains in-frame clones only, with some absent. Here the sample spans 130,000 to 150,000 clones, 80% being singletons. The sample was peripheral blood. These receptors were collected from a man in his 70s who had recovered from COVID-19. CDR3s include the opening cysteine and the closing phenylalanine or tryptophan. A D gene is named only where the DNA matches it firmly. The size of a clone is reported for some rows only, either as once, few or many, or as a class for expanded clones.

d_call: TRBD2; clone_size: .; cdr3_length: 15; v_call: TRBV6-1; j_call: TRBJ2-2; cdr3_nt: TGTGCCAGCAGCCGGGGAGCGGGAGGCTCCGGGGAGCTGTTTTTT; cdr3_aa: CASSRGAGGSGELFF
d_call: .; clone_size: once; cdr3_length: 17; v_call: TRBV14; j_call: TRBJ2-1; cdr3_nt: TGTGCCAGCTCCCCCGGCGGGGAACTATGGGTATACAATGAGCAGTTCTTC; cdr3_aa: CASSPGGELWVYNEQFF
d_call: .; clone_size: once; cdr3_length: 15; v_call: TRBV5-1; j_call: TRBJ2-5; cdr3_nt: TGCGCCAGCAGCTTTCTCACACCCAATTTGGAGACCCAGTACTTC; cdr3_aa: CASSFLTPNLETQYF
d_call: .; clone_size: .; cdr3_length: 15; v_call: TRBV6-4; j_call: TRBJ2-3; cdr3_nt: TGTGCCAGCAGCCCCGGAGTTTCTAGCACAGATACGCAGTATTTT; cdr3_aa: CASSPGVSSTDTQYF
d_call: .; clone_size: once; cdr3_length: 11; v_call: TRBV19; j_call: TRBJ1-2; cdr3_nt: TGTGCCAGTAGTATTTATTATGGCTACACCTTC; cdr3_aa: CASSIYYGYTF
d_call: TRBD2; clone_size: .; cdr3_length: 16; v_call: TRBV5-4; j_call: TRBJ2-7; cdr3_nt: TGTGCCAGCAGCCTGGGACTAGCGGACTCATCCTACGAGCAGTACTTC; cdr3_aa: CASSLGLADSSYEQYF
d_call: TRBD2; clone_size: .; cdr3_length: 13; v_call: TRBV10-1; j_call: TRBJ2-7; cdr3_nt: TGCGCCAGCAGTCCCGGGAGGGCCTACGAGCAGTACTTC; cdr3_aa: CASSPGRAYEQYF
d_call: TRBD1; clone_size: .; cdr3_length: 15; v_call: TRBV4-1; j_call: TRBJ2-7; cdr3_nt: TGCGCCAGCAGCCAAGTTGCCGGGACAGGGGACGAGCAGTACTTC; cdr3_aa: CASSQVAGTGDEQYF
d_call: TRBD2; clone_size: .; cdr3_length: 17; v_call: TRBV10-3; j_call: TRBJ2-3; cdr3_nt: TGTGCCACCATAGGGCTACTAGCGGGAGGGGGCACAGATACGCAGTATTTT; cdr3_aa: CATIGLLAGGGTDTQYF
d_call: .; clone_size: .; cdr3_length: 12; v_call: TRBV19; j_call: TRBJ2-7; cdr3_nt: TGTGCCAGTAGCTCAGGGTTCGGCGAGCAGTACTTC; cdr3_aa: CASSSGFGEQYF
d_call: .; clone_size: few; cdr3_length: 16; v_call: TRBV5-4; j_call: TRBJ2-1; cdr3_nt: TGTGCCAGCAGCTCCCCGCTCCGCGGAACTGACAATGAGCAGTTCTTC; cdr3_aa: CASSSPLRGTDNEQFF
d_call: TRBD2; clone_size: .; cdr3_length: 18; v_call: TRBV7-8; j_call: TRBJ2-1; cdr3_nt: TGTGCCAGCAGCCTCAGCGGGAGGGCATTGGGAGGAGTCGATGAGCAGTTCTTC; cdr3_aa: CASSLSGRALGGVDEQFF
d_call: .; clone_size: .; cdr3_length: 16; v_call: TRBV19; j_call: TRBJ2-7; cdr3_nt: TGTGCCAGTAGTCCCGGAGGAGGGAGAAGCTCCTACGAGCAGTACTTC; cdr3_aa: CASSPGGGRSSYEQYF
d_call: TRBD2; clone_size: .; cdr3_length: 15; v_call: TRBV5-1; j_call: TRBJ2-5; cdr3_nt: TGCGCCACCAACGACGCCAGCGGGATAGGAGAGACCCAGTACTTC; cdr3_aa: CATNDASGIGETQYF
d_call: .; clone_size: .; cdr3_length: 17; v_call: TRBV5-6; j_call: TRBJ2-5; cdr3_nt: .; cdr3_aa: CASSLAGGTGFLETQYF
d_call: .; clone_size: .; cdr3_length: 16; v_call: TRBV7-9; j_call: TRBJ2-1; cdr3_nt: TGTGCCAGCAGCACGCGCCTACAGGGTCGGATTAATGAGCAGTTCTTC; cdr3_aa: CASSTRLQGRINEQFF
d_call: TRBD2; clone_size: .; cdr3_length: 16; v_call: TRBV7-9; j_call: TRBJ2-5; cdr3_nt: TGTGCCAGCAGCTCCCTAGGGACTAGCGGCCAAGAGACCCAGTACTTC; cdr3_aa: CASSSLGTSGQETQYF
d_call: TRBD1; clone_size: .; cdr3_length: 13; v_call: TRBV29-1; j_call: TRBJ1-2; cdr3_nt: TGCAGCGTTTGGAAGGGGGCGGACTATGGCTACACCTTC; cdr3_aa: CSVWKGADYGYTF
d_call: .; clone_size: .; cdr3_length: 15; v_call: TRBV9; j_call: TRBJ1-2; cdr3_nt: TGTGCCAGCAGCCTAGGACTGAGATCTAACTATGGCTACACCTTC; cdr3_aa: CASSLGLRSNYGYTF
d_call: .; clone_size: .; cdr3_length: 16; v_call: TRBV13; j_call: TRBJ2-3; cdr3_nt: TGTGCCAGCAGCTCCCCCCCGGGACTCATGCCAGATACGCAGTATTTT; cdr3_aa: CASSSPPGLMPDTQYF
d_call: TRBD1; clone_size: .; cdr3_length: 15; v_call: TRBV6-1; j_call: TRBJ1-1; cdr3_nt: TGTGCCAGCAGTGACCGACAGGGTCGGGGCACTGAAGCTTTCTTT; cdr3_aa: CASSDRQGRGTEAFF
d_call: .; clone_size: .; cdr3_length: 13; v_call: TRBV7-2; j_call: TRBJ1-3; cdr3_nt: TGTGCCAGCAGACAGGGAGCAAGAAACACCATATATTTT; cdr3_aa: CASRQGARNTIYF
d_call: .; clone_size: .; cdr3_length: 15; v_call: TRBV19; j_call: TRBJ2-5; cdr3_nt: TGTGCCAGTAGTACTCAACCGGGAGCTTTAGAGACCCAGTACTTC; cdr3_aa: CASSTQPGALETQYF
d_call: .; clone_size: .; cdr3_length: 18; v_call: TRBV24-1; j_call: TRBJ2-3; cdr3_nt: TGTGCCACCAGAGGACTTACCAGAGGAATGTCTAGCACAGATACGCAGTATTTT; cdr3_aa: CATRGLTRGMSSTDTQYF
d_call: .; clone_size: .; cdr3_length: 13; v_call: TRBV30; j_call: TRBJ1-2; cdr3_nt: TGTGCCTGGGTGGGGGAGGGAAACTATGGCTACACCTTC; cdr3_aa: CAWVGEGNYGYTF
d_call: .; clone_size: .; cdr3_length: 11; v_call: TRBV19; j_call: TRBJ1-1; cdr3_nt: TGTGCCAGTATTTGGGCGAATATGGCTTTCTTT; cdr3_aa: CASIWANMAFF
d_call: TRBD1; clone_size: .; cdr3_length: 13; v_call: TRBV5-1; j_call: TRBJ1-5; cdr3_nt: TGCGCCAGCAGATCGGACAGGAATCAGCCCCAGCATTTT; cdr3_aa: CASRSDRNQPQHF
d_call: .; clone_size: .; cdr3_length: 12; v_call: TRBV7-8; j_call: TRBJ2-7; cdr3_nt: TGTGCCAGCAGCCCCGGACATCTCGAGCAGTACTTC; cdr3_aa: CASSPGHLEQYF